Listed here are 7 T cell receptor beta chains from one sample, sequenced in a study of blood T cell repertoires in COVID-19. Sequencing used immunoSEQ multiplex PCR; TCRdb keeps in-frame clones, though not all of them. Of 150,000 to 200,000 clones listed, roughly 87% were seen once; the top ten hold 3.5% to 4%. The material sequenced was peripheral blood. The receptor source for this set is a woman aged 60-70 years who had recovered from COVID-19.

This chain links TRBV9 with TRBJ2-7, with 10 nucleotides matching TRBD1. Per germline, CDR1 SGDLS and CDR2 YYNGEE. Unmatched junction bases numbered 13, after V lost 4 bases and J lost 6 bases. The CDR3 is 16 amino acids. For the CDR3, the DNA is TGTGCCAGCAGCACCTCTTCCGGGACAGGGGCAAGCGAGCAGTACTTC. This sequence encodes CASSTSSGTGASEQYF. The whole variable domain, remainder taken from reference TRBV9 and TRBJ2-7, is DSGVTQTPKHLITATGQRVTLRCSPRSGDLSVYWYQQSLDQGLQFLIQYYNGEERAKGNILERFSAQQFPDLHSELNLSSLELGDSALYFCASSTSSGTGASEQYFGPGTRLTVT.

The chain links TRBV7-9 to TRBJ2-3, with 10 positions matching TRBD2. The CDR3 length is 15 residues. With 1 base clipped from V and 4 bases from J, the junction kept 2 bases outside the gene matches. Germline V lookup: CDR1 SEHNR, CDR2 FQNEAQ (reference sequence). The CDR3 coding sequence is TGTGCCAGCAGCTTAGATCTAGCGGGGGCAGATACGCAGTATTTT. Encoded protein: CASSLDLAGADTQYF.

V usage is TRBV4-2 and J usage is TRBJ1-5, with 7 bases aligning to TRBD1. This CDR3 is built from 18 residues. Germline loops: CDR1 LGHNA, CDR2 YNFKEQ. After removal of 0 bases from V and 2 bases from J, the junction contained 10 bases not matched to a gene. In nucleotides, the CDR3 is TGTGCCAGCAGCCAAGAATATGGAGGGGGCGCTCGCAATCAGCCCCAGCATTTT. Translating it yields CASSQEYGGGARNQPQHF.

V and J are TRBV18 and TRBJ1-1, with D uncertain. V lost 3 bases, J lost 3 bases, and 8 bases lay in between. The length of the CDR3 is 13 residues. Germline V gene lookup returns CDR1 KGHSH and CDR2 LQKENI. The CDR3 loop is CASSPVPDTEAFF. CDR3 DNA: TGTGCCAGCTCACCTGTCCCCGACACTGAAGCTTTCTTT. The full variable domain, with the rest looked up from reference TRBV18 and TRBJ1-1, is NAGVMQNPRHLVRRRGQEARLRCSPMKGHSHVYWYRQLPEEGLKFMVYLQKENIIDESGMPKERFSAEFPKEGPSILRIQQVVRGDSAAYFCASSPVPDTEAFFGQGTRLTVV.

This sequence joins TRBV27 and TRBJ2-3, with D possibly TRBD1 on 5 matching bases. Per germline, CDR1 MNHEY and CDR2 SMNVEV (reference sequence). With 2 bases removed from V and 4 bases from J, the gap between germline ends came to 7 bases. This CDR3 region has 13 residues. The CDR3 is CASSLQGADTQYF. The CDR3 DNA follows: TGTGCCAGCAGTTTACAGGGTGCAGATACGCAGTATTTT.

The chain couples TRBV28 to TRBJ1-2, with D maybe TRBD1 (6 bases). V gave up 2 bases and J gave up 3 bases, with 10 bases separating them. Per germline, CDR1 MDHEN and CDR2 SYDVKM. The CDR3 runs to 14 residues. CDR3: CASSLQTGHYGYTF. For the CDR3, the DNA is TGTGCCAGCAGTTTACAGACAGGTCACTATGGCTACACCTTC.

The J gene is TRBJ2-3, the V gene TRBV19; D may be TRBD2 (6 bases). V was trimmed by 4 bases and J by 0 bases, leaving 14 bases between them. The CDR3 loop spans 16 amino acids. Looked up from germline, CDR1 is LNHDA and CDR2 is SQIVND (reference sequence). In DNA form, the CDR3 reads TGTGCCAGTAGTACCCGGGGGAGACCTAGCACAGATACGCAGTATTTT. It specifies CASSTRGRPSTDTQYF.